These 26 T cell receptor beta chains were sequenced from one sample in a study of T cell repertoires in cytomegalovirus infection. Their antigen targets remain unknown. TCRdb reanalysed the reads using MiXCR and keeps one entry per CDR3 protein. The table shows 40,000 to 50,000 distinct CDR3 sequences, with 20% to 25% occurring only once. Sequenced input: PBMCs, sequenced either directly or after in vitro stimulation (not recorded which). The receptors here all came from a human donor in good health (CMV status not recorded). Some clones in this sample may be carry-over from other donors' samples.

J is TRBJ1-5 and V is TRBV5-1, with no clear D. The ends were cut back, 5 bases at V and 0 bases at J, with 12 bases in the middle. This CDR3 is 15 amino acids long. Germline V CDR1 and CDR2: SGHRS, YFSETQ. The CDR3: CASRPGIISNQPQHF. CDR3 DNA: TGCGCCAGCAGGCCCGGGATCATTAGCAATCAGCCCCAGCATTTT.

This clonotype was recorded at least ten times. The chain joins TRBV6-1 to TRBJ2-5; D remains ambiguous. CDR3 length: 12 residues. V was clipped by 0 bases and J by 10 bases, with 9 bases between them. Germline CDR1 is MNHNS and CDR2 is SASEGT. In DNA form, the CDR3 reads TGTGCCAGCAGTGAAGCGTACACGGACCAGTACTTC. Translating it yields CASSEAYTDQYF.

In this sample, this clonotype turned up many times. The chain's CDR3 is CASSPRSWFDEQYF. The CDR3 region has the DNA TGTGCCAGCAGCCCCCGGTCGTGGTTCGACGAGCAGTACTTC. The chain links TRBV7-2 to TRBJ2-7, with D unresolved. CDR3 length equals 14 residues. The germline gives CDR1 SGHTA, CDR2 FQGNSA. Trimming left V 5 bases short and J 5 bases short, with 16 bases between.

Only a few counts were recorded for this clonotype. This chain connects TRBV5-6 to TRBJ2-7; either TRBD1 or TRBD2 may fit D (5 bases each). V was cut by 1 base and J by 2 bases, with 16 bases left in between. Germline V lookup: CDR1 SGHDT, CDR2 YYEEEE. There are 16 residues in the CDR3. The CDR3 DNA reads TGTGCCAGCAGCTTGCGAGACGGGGCGCCCCCCTACGAGCAGTACTTC. This encodes CASSLRDGAPPYEQYF.

This rearrangement joins TRBV6-2 or TRBV6-3 to TRBJ2-7; 11 nucleotides agree with TRBD1. Germline-derived CDR1 and CDR2 are MNHEY and SVGEGT. V lost 6 bases to trimming and J lost 5 bases; unmatched junction nucleotides: 3. The length of the CDR3 is 13 residues. CDR3 nucleotide sequence: TGTGCCAGCAGAAGGACAGGGGGCGACGAGCAGTACTTC. Translated, it gives CASRRTGGDEQYF.

The V gene is TRBV2, the J gene TRBJ2-7; the match to TRBD1 covers 7 bases. The V and J ends lost 6 bases and 4 bases, in that order; junction bases with no gene match: 6. Per germline, CDR1 SNHLY and CDR2 FYNNEI. This CDR3 region has 13 residues. CDR3 residues: CASRKGARYEQYF. CDR3 DNA: TGTGCCAGCAGAAAGGGGGCAAGGTACGAGCAGTACTTC.

The sample holds many counts of this clonotype. This chain uses TRBV6-4 with TRBJ2-6; the D gene could be TRBD1 or TRBD2 (5 bases each). Germline V gives CDR1 MRHNA, CDR2 SNTAGT. The CDR3 sequence is 14 residues long. The V and J ends lost 4 bases and 7 bases respectively, with 11 bases between them. The CDR3 loop is CASSATGTANVLTF. CDR3 in DNA: TGTGCCAGCAGTGCTACGGGGACCGCCAACGTCCTGACTTTC.

This chain joins TRBV7-9 and TRBJ2-7, with 11 bases aligning to TRBD1. V shed 4 bases and J 3 bases; nucleotides not matched to a gene: 14. In germline, CDR1 is SEHNR, CDR2 FQNEAQ (reference sequence). This CDR3 region has 18 residues. The CDR3 is CASSSFLRGGQGDYEQYF. CDR3 DNA sequence: TGTGCCAGCAGCTCCTTCCTTCGGGGGGGACAGGGGGACTACGAGCAGTACTTC.

J is TRBJ2-7 and V is TRBV11-2, with D perhaps matching TRBD1 or TRBD2 (5 bases each). Germline assignment: CDR1 SGHAT and CDR2 FQNNGV. The CDR3 contains 13 residues. V lost 4 bases and J lost 2, with 9 bases in between. Here the CDR3 DNA reads TGTGCCAGCAGCTCAGGGACCCCCTACGAGCAGTACTTC. Translating gives CASSSGTPYEQYF.

This clonotype has only a few counts. This chain connects TRBV27 to TRBJ1-1; D is unclear. Trimming took 5 bases from V and 0 from J, leaving 7 bases between them. This CDR3 has 13 amino acids. Germline V CDR1 and CDR2: MNHEY, SMNVEV (reference sequence). CDR3: CASSPFMNTEAFF. DNA of the CDR3: TGTGCCAGCAGTCCATTTATGAACACTGAAGCTTTCTTT.

This chain joins TRBV27 and TRBJ2-1; 8 nucleotides line up with TRBD2. V shed 7 bases and J 7 bases; nucleotides not matched to a gene: 3. Germline CDR1 and CDR2: MNHEY and SMNVEV (reference sequence). The CDR3 contains 12 residues. CDR3 loop: CASISGSNEQFF. CDR3 in DNA: TGTGCCAGCATAAGCGGGAGTAATGAGCAGTTCTTC.

The J gene is TRBJ1-6, the V gene TRBV6-2 or TRBV6-3; D is ambiguous. The CDR3 is 13 residues long. V lost 5 bases, J lost 9 bases, and 11 bases lay in between. Per germline, CDR1 MNHEY and CDR2 SVGEGT. CDR3 sequence reads: CASSIGPTSPLHF. CDR3 nucleotides: TGTGCCAGCAGTATTGGACCGACTTCACCCCTCCACTTT.

The chain joins TRBV5-1 to TRBJ2-7; 8 nucleotides match TRBD1. The CDR3 sequence is 15 residues long. Germline V lookup: CDR1 SGHRS, CDR2 YFSETQ. The ends lost 2 bases at V and 2 bases at J; junction bases unmatched: 6. CDR3 DNA: TGCGCCAGCAGCTTAACGGGACAGGTCACCTACGAGCAGTACTTC. As protein: CASSLTGQVTYEQYF.

The table lists this clonotype with many counts. This chain links TRBV19 with TRBJ2-7; a possible D gene is TRBD2 (6 bases). CDR3 length equals 14 residues. The germline V gene encodes CDR1 LNHDA and CDR2 SQIVND (reference sequence). Trimming pared 3 bases from V and 0 bases from J, leaving 9 bases between. This CDR3 reads CASSIAGLSYEQYF. Here the CDR3 DNA reads TGTGCCAGTAGTATTGCGGGACTCTCCTACGAGCAGTACTTC.

The sample holds many counts of this clonotype. The chain joins TRBV7-2 to TRBJ2-7; 8 bases map to TRBD1. Germline assignment: CDR1 SGHTA and CDR2 FQGNSA. The CDR3 totals 15 residues. The V segment lost 8 bases and the J segment 4 bases; nucleotides outside the gene matches: 13. The chain's CDR3 is CASGARQGSHYEQYF. As DNA, the CDR3 is TGTGCCAGCGGGGCAAGACAGGGGTCCCATTACGAGCAGTACTTC.

This chain connects TRBV19 to TRBJ1-1; tentatively, D is TRBD1 (6 bases). The CDR3 is made up of 13 amino acids. Trimming took off 3 bases at V and 5 bases at J, with 10 bases between the two ends. The germline gives CDR1 LNHDA, CDR2 SQIVND (reference sequence). This chain's CDR3 is CASSIQDRTEAFF. CDR3 in DNA: TGTGCCAGTAGTATTCAGGACAGAACTGAAGCTTTCTTT.

This clonotype was found a few times. The chain links TRBV28 to TRBJ1-2, with D hard to call. Germline V gene data show CDR1 as MDHEN and CDR2 as SYDVKM. V was pared by 3 bases and J by 7 bases, with 15 bases between. The CDR3 is 14 amino acids. The CDR3 nucleotides read TGTGCCAGCAGTTTGGCTACGGGGTGGGGTGGCTACACCTTC. Protein product: CASSLATGWGGYTF.

This clonotype was observed many times. The chain recombines TRBV10-2 with TRBJ2-2, with D perhaps TRBD2 (5 bases). The CDR3 runs 14 residues. The V gene lost 6 bases and the J gene lost 5 bases, with 13 bases spanning the gap. Germline CDR1 is WSHSY and CDR2 is SAAADI. The CDR3 loop reads CASRTTLGTGELFF. DNA for the CDR3: TGCGCCAGCAGGACTACCCTAGGGACCGGGGAGCTGTTTTTT.

Details on this clonotype: A much larger clone sits a single nucleotide away, making a read error possible. The chain couples TRBV4-1 to TRBJ1-2; tentative D call: TRBD1 (6 bases). V lost 0 bases, J lost 5 bases, and 16 bases lay in between. CDR1 MGHRA and CDR2 YSYEKL come from the germline V gene. The CDR3 sequence is 16 residues long. For the CDR3, the DNA is TGCGCCAGCAGCCAAGAAGCAGAGACAGGCAGATATGGCTACACCTTC. Protein product: CASSQEAETGRYGYTF.

By proportion, this clonotype is medium-sized. The V and J genes are TRBV7-2 and TRBJ2-7; D might be TRBD2 (6 bases). The CDR3 runs 17 residues. Trimming shortened V by 5 bases and J by 2 bases, and 22 bases separated the two germline ends. Germline values: CDR1 SGHTA, CDR2 FQGNSA. The CDR3 is CASSPRGTDPGAYEQYF. The CDR3 DNA follows: TGTGCCAGCAGCCCCCGGGGGACTGATCCGGGAGCCTACGAGCAGTACTTC. The entire variable domain, with the rest obtained from reference TRBV7-2 and TRBJ2-7, is as follows: GAGVSQSPSNKVTEKGKDVELRCDPISGHTALYWYRQSLGQGLEFLIYFQGNSAPDKSGLPSDRFSAERTGGSVSTLTIQRTQQEDSAVYLCASSPRGTDPGAYEQYFGPGTRLTVT.

The chain carries TRBV27 and TRBJ2-5; no clear D gene. The CDR3 spans 16 residues. Germline-derived CDR1 and CDR2 are MNHEY and SMNVEV (reference sequence). V was shortened by 4 bases and J by 4 bases, with 19 bases between the two germline ends. DNA of the CDR3: TGTGCCAGCAGTTCCAGTCCCACGCGGTTAAGAGAGACCCAGTACTTC. Translated: CASSSSPTRLRETQYF.

The chain recombines TRBV18 with TRBJ2-7; no reliable D call. The CDR3 has 16 residues. Trimming removed 0 bases at V and 3 bases at J, with 15 bases between. Germline V lookup: CDR1 KGHSH, CDR2 LQKENI. CDR3 residues: CASSPPDSATIYEQYF. The CDR3 DNA follows: TGTGCCAGCTCACCACCCGACTCCGCCACTATCTACGAGCAGTACTTC.

This clonotype has more than one count but fewer than ten. CDR3 nucleotides: TGTGCCAGCAGTCCGAGCCGGCCGGAGAACACCGGGGAGCTGTTTTTT. Its protein is CASSPSRPENTGELFF. The chain uses TRBV7-8 and TRBJ2-2; D ambiguous. This CDR3 has 16 residues. Trimming stripped 6 bases from V and 1 base from J, with 15 bases between. Per the germline V gene, CDR1 is SGHVS and CDR2 is FQNEAQ.

This clonotype was seen a handful of times. The chain is built from TRBV6-1 and TRBJ2-7; 8 bases are shared with TRBD2. Trimming at V came to 2 bases and at J to 6 bases, leaving 3 bases not matched to a gene. The CDR3 loop spans 13 amino acids. CDR1 is MNHNS and CDR2 is SASEGT in the germline V gene. The DNA of the CDR3 is TGTGCCAGCAGTGAATTAGGGACTAGCGAGCAGTACTTC. This encodes CASSELGTSEQYF.

This clonotype has only a few counts. The chain has TRBV9 and TRBJ2-1; possible D gene TRBD2, 6 bases. The CDR3 loop spans 14 amino acids. The germline gives CDR1 SGDLS, CDR2 YYNGEE. Deletions cut 0 bases from V and 10 bases from J, with 14 bases between. The CDR3 nucleotides are TGTGCCAGCAGCGTAGCCCTAGCGCAACGGGAGCAGTTCTTC. As protein: CASSVALAQREQFF.

This clonotype is a singleton in its sample. The chain is built from TRBV20-1 and TRBJ2-1; TRBD1 agrees at 7 bases. Per the germline V gene, CDR1 is DFQATT and CDR2 is SNEGSKA (reference sequence). The CDR3 is 13 amino acids. CDR3 sequence: CTTMTGLDNEQFF. The CDR3, as DNA: TGCACCACAATGACAGGGCTCGACAATGAGCAGTTCTTC.